The 23 T cell receptor beta chains below were found in one sample sequenced in a study of read filtering for tumor transcriptome and immune sequencing. From roughly 390 ng of RNA, a library with molecular barcoded alpha/delta and beta/gamma adaptors was made. TCRdb reprocessed the reads with MiXCR, giving one entry per CDR3 protein. The profile shows roughly 90,000 distinct CDR3 sequences, over 9% of them singletons. The sequenced material came from a population of CD138-negative cells sorted from bone marrow. The receptors shown here come from a donor aged 40 or over with multiple myeloma.

This clonotype was observed many times. The J gene is TRBJ1-6, the V gene TRBV20-1, with D possibly TRBD1 on 6 matching bases. Germline CDR1 DFQATT, CDR2 SNEGSKA (reference sequence). This CDR3 spans 14 amino acids. V was shortened by 5 bases and J by 6 bases, with 14 bases between the two germline ends. The CDR3 DNA sequence: TGCAGTGCTCCCAAAATAGGGGGTAATTCACCCCTCCACTTT. Translating it yields CSAPKIGGNSPLHF.

Note on this clonotype: The conserved phenylalanine or tryptophan normally closing the CDR3 is absent here, so this likely arose from a read error. The limits of the CDR3 on the DNA are not certain, so only TCRdb's listed CDR3 is given. V usage is TRBV20-1 and J usage is TRBJ2-1; TRBD2, the D gene given by the table, was not confirmed from the DNA. Germline CDR1 DFQATT, CDR2 SNEGSKA (reference sequence). A total of 13 residues make up the CDR3, ends included. Here the CDR3 reads CSASGGTYNEQVC.

This clonotype was counted at least ten times. The chain employs TRBV20-1 and TRBJ2-7, with 10 bases that match TRBD2. From germline, CDR1 is DFQATT and CDR2 SNEGSKA (reference sequence). The CDR3 spans 16 residues. V lost 3 bases, J lost 2 bases, and 10 bases stayed unmatched. This CDR3 reads CSASPSGSGFAYEQYF. As DNA, the CDR3 is TGCAGTGCTAGCCCTAGCGGGAGCGGGTTTGCCTACGAGCAGTACTTC.

A note on this clonotype: Here the CDR3 omits its conserved ending phenylalanine or tryptophan, so a read error is the likely source. The chain couples TRBV5-1 to TRBJ2-1, with 7 positions matching TRBD2. Germline trimming cut 0 bases from V and 8 bases from J; bases unmatched to any gene: 8. The CDR3 length is 15 residues. The V gene's germline CDR1 is SGHRS and CDR2 YFSETQ. DNA of the CDR3: TGCGCCAGCAGCTTGGTGGGAGCCGCGGGGGATGAGCAGTTCCTC. Its protein product is CASSLVGAAGDEQFL.

This clonotype was observed many times. The V gene is TRBV7-9, the J gene TRBJ2-1, with 7 bases lining up with TRBD1. The CDR3 runs to 14 residues. Germline V gives CDR1 SEHNR, CDR2 FQNEAQ (reference sequence). Losses at the gene ends were 5 bases for V and 9 bases for J; bases not matched to a gene: 10. As DNA, the CDR3 is TGTGCCAGCAGCCCTACGGCCCCAGGGGGTGAGCAGTTCTTC. Protein sequence: CASSPTAPGGEQFF.

At least ten counts were recorded for this clonotype. V usage is TRBV2 and J usage is TRBJ2-1; 10 bases fit TRBD2. Trimming took 6 bases from V and 7 from J; bases not matched to a gene: 9. CDR3 size: 15 residues. CDR1 SNHLY and CDR2 FYNNEI come from the germline V gene. CDR3 DNA: TGTGCCAGCAGCCCTCCGAGCGGGAGGGCGAATGAGCAGTTCTTC. Its translation: CASSPPSGRANEQFF. Looking up the rest from reference TRBV2 and TRBJ2-1 gives the full variable domain: EPEVTQTPSHQVTQMGQEVILRCVPISNHLYFYWYRQILGQKVEFLVSFYNNEISEKSEIFDDQFSVERPDGSNFTLKIRSTKLEDSAMYFCASSPPSGRANEQFFGPGTRLTVL.

Points on this clonotype: A much larger clonotype is one base distant, so this may be a read error. The chain is built from TRBV5-4 and TRBJ2-7, with a weak D call TRBD2 (7 bases). The CDR3 is made up of 16 amino acids. Germline-derived CDR1 and CDR2 are SGHNT and YYREEE (reference sequence). CDR3 nucleotide sequence: TGTGCCGGCAGCTTGGGGGGGGGCAGTAGGAGCGACGAGCAGTACTTC. This codes for CAGSLGGGSRSDEQYF.

This clonotype was found many times. The chain carries TRBV7-2 and TRBJ2-3; no clear D. Trimming left V 2 bases short and J 2 bases short, with 11 bases between. CDR1 is SGHTA and CDR2 is FQGNSA in the germline V gene. The CDR3 spans 15 residues. The CDR3 bases are TGTGCCAGCAGCTTACAAATTGCCACCACAGATACGCAGTATTTT. This encodes CASSLQIATTDTQYF.

The chain has TRBV11-3 and TRBJ2-5; 9 positions agree with TRBD1. This CDR3 spans 16 amino acids. Germline-derived CDR1 and CDR2 are SGHNT and YENEEA. The V segment lost 5 bases and the J segment 5 bases; nucleotides outside the gene matches: 12. CDR3 DNA sequence: TGTGCCAGCAGCCCTTATATCACAGGGGGCGCGGAGACCCAGTACTTC. Its protein product is CASSPYITGGAETQYF.

This clonotype was seen repeatedly, ten times or more. The DNA for the CDR3 is TGTGCCAGCAGTTTTAGGGATGAGCAGTTCTTC. This translates into CASSFRDEQFF. V usage is TRBV7-9 and J usage is TRBJ2-1; no firm D call. The CDR3 has 11 amino acids. Germline V gives CDR1 SEHNR, CDR2 FQNEAQ (reference sequence). The V gene lost 6 bases and the J gene lost 8 bases, with 8 bases spanning the gap.

This clonotype was counted at least ten times. The rearrangement uses TRBV12-3 or TRBV12-4 and TRBJ2-1, with 8 bases matching TRBD2. This CDR3 is 17 amino acids long. V was pared by 4 bases and J by 6 bases, with 14 bases of the junction left unmatched. CDR3 bases: TGTGCCAGCAGTTCACCGTTACCGGGACTAGGAATCAATGAGCAGTTCTTC. It specifies CASSSPLPGLGINEQFF.

This clonotype was counted many times. The CDR3: CASSEARGPYEQYF. The CDR3 DNA follows: TGTGCCAGCAGTGAAGCCAGGGGCCCCTACGAGCAGTACTTC. The rearrangement links TRBV6-1 to TRBJ2-7, with D possibly matching TRBD1 (6 bases). CDR1 is MNHNS and CDR2 is SASEGT in the germline V gene. This CDR3 is 14 amino acids long. Trimming cost V 0 bases and J 2 bases, with 8 bases left between them.

Worth noting for this clonotype: A much larger clonotype is one base distant, so this may be a read error. The chain joins TRBV12-3 or TRBV12-4 to TRBJ1-5, with 7 bases identical to TRBD1. CDR3 length: 13 residues. The CDR3 here is CACSSTGLQPQHF. The CDR3 DNA is TGTGCCTGCAGCTCGACAGGGTTACAGCCCCAGCATTTT.

The count of this clonotype is one. The chain carries TRBV2 and TRBJ2-2; TRBD2 might be the D (6 bases). Trimming took off 6 bases at V and 2 bases at J, with 10 bases between the two ends. CDR1 and CDR2 (germline): SNHLY, FYNNEI. The CDR3 spans 14 residues. CDR3 sequence reads: CASRREPNTGELFF. The CDR3 bases are TGTGCCAGCAGACGGGAGCCTAACACCGGGGAGCTGTTTTTT.

This clonotype was seen many times. J is TRBJ2-5 and V is TRBV20-1, with a possible D match to TRBD1 (6 bases). Trimming took 6 bases from V and 0 from J, leaving 11 bases between them. CDR1 is DFQATT and CDR2 is SNEGSKA in the germline V gene (reference sequence). This CDR3 region has 13 residues. The chain's CDR3 is CSARHRDQETQYF. CDR3 coding DNA: TGCAGTGCAAGGCACAGGGACCAAGAGACCCAGTACTTC.

This clonotype was observed many times. This chain joins TRBV3-1 and TRBJ2-7; tentatively, D is TRBD1 (5 bases). The ends were cut back, 4 bases at V and 5 bases at J, with 15 bases in the middle. Germline-derived CDR1 and CDR2 are LGHDT and YNNKEL (reference sequence). This CDR3 is 14 amino acids long. Written as DNA, the CDR3 is TGTGCCAGCAGCCGAAATAATCAGGGTCACGAGCAGTACTTC. Its protein product is CASSRNNQGHEQYF.

Remarks on this clonotype: A much larger clone lies one base from this, so it may be a read error. The chain has TRBV7-3 and TRBJ1-1, with D hard to call. Trimming removed 2 bases at V and 3 bases at J, with 10 bases between. CDR3 size: 14 residues. Germline CDR1 is SGHTA and CDR2 is FQGTGA. CDR3 DNA sequence: TGTGCCAGCAGCTTAGGAGGCGAGCACACTGAAGCTTTCTTT. Translation: CASSLGGEHTEAFF. Full variable domain (outside the CDR3, taken from reference TRBV7-3 and TRBJ1-1): GAGVSQTPSNKVTEKGKYVELRCDPISGHTALYWYRQSLGQGPEFLIYFQGTGAADDSGLPNDRFFAVRPEGSVSTLKIQRTERGDSAVYLCASSLGGEHTEAFFGQGTRLTVV.

This clonotype was observed many times. The chain is built from TRBV3-1 and TRBJ1-5; maybe TRBD1 (5 bases). CDR1 is LGHDT and CDR2 is YNNKEL in the germline V gene (reference sequence). The CDR3 is made up of 15 amino acids. The ends were cut back, 1 base at V and 1 base at J, with 8 bases in the middle. CDR3 DNA sequence: TGTGCCAGCAGCCAAGGGCGACAGAGCAATCAGCCCCAGCATTTT. It codes for CASSQGRQSNQPQHF. Full variable domain (missing parts from reference TRBV3-1 and TRBJ1-5): DTAVSQTPKYLVTQMGNDKSIKCEQNLGHDTMYWYKQDSKKFLKIMFSYNNKELIINETVPNRFSPKSPDKAHLNLHINSLELGDSAVYFCASSQGRQSNQPQHFGDGTRLSIL.

This clonotype appeared many times. The chain uses TRBV5-1 and TRBJ1-1, with D hard to call. Germline CDR1 SGHRS, CDR2 YFSETQ. The CDR3 runs 14 residues. Trimming shortened V by 0 bases and J by 1 base, and 7 bases separated the two germline ends. The CDR3 spells CASSLVPGNTEAFF. The CDR3 region has the DNA TGCGCCAGCAGCTTGGTACCCGGGAACACTGAAGCTTTCTTT.

This clonotype occurred many times. The chain has TRBV28 and TRBJ2-7; 8 nucleotides match TRBD1. Trimming took 6 bases from V and 0 from J; bases not matched to a gene: 4. This CDR3 comprises 14 residues. Germline CDR1 is MDHEN and CDR2 is SYDVKM. The CDR3, as DNA: TGTGCCAGCAGCACAGGGGGTAGCTCCTACGAGCAGTACTTC. This encodes CASSTGGSSYEQYF.

This chain uses TRBV7-2 with TRBJ2-3, with D perhaps matching TRBD1 (6 bases). CDR1 and CDR2 (germline): SGHTA, FQGNSA. V shed 5 bases and J shed 2 bases, with 11 bases lying between them. This CDR3 comprises 14 residues. In DNA, the CDR3 is TGTGCCAGCAGCGTAAACAGGGTCACAGATACGCAGTATTTT. The encoded protein is CASSVNRVTDTQYF. Drawing the rest from reference TRBV7-2 and TRBJ2-3, the complete variable domain is GAGVSQSPSNKVTEKGKDVELRCDPISGHTALYWYRQSLGQGLEFLIYFQGNSAPDKSGLPSDRFSAERTGGSVSTLTIQRTQQEDSAVYLCASSVNRVTDTQYFGPGTRLTVL.

This clonotype was observed at least ten times. J is TRBJ2-1 and V is TRBV7-3; 11 positions match TRBD2. Germline V gene sequence: CDR1 SGHTA, CDR2 FQGTGA. V dropped 4 bases and J dropped 7; count of bases not matched to a gene: 3. The CDR3 loop spans 14 amino acids. This CDR3 reads CASSSLAGANEQFF. Written as DNA, the CDR3 is TGTGCCAGCAGCTCACTAGCGGGAGCGAATGAGCAGTTCTTC.

This clonotype was seen at least ten times. As DNA, the CDR3 is TGTGCCAGCAGTGGATTAGGGGCAAGCGAGCAGTACTTC. The encoded protein is CASSGLGASEQYF. The chain combines TRBV6-1 with TRBJ2-7; tentative D call: TRBD1 (5 bases). The V gene lost 4 bases and the J gene lost 6 bases, with 13 bases spanning the gap. Germline CDR1 is MNHNS and CDR2 is SASEGT. The CDR3 spans 13 residues.